This is a list of T cell receptor beta chains from one sample in a study of human T cells and chemical hapten exposure. TCRdb reanalysed the RACE reads using MiXCR and keeps one entry per CDR3 protein. This table has about 59,000 distinct CDR3 sequences, over 9% appearing once. The sample consisted of whole blood, taken in connection with sensitization to the hapten diphenylcyclopropenone (DPC). Receptor source: a woman aged 40 to 50 with alopecia areata. Some clones in this sample may be carry-over from other donors' samples. Both conserved end residues are part of each CDR3. The order of the fields is D gene, clone size, V gene, J gene, CDR3 DNA, CDR3 protein. The D gene is left open where the match is weak. The size field is filled for only some rows; it gives once, few, many or a size class.

d_gene: NA
abundance: many
v_gene: TRBV29-1
j_gene: TRBJ1-1
CDR3nt: TGCAGCGTTGACAAAGGAGGGATGAACACTGAAGCTTTCTTT
CDR3aa: CSVDKGGMNTEAFF

d_gene: NA
abundance: NA
v_gene: TRBV20-1
j_gene: TRBJ1-4
CDR3nt: TGCAGTGCACAAGGGGCTCGAGGTGAAAAACTGTTTTTT
CDR3aa: CSAQGARGEKLFF

d_gene: TRBD1
abundance: NA
v_gene: TRBV12-3/TRBV12-4
j_gene: TRBJ2-4
CDR3nt: TGTGCCAGCAGTTTTTGGACAGGCCACAACATTCAGTACTTC
CDR3aa: CASSFWTGHNIQYF

d_gene: NA
abundance: few
v_gene: TRBV6-2/TRBV6-3
j_gene: TRBJ2-1
CDR3nt: TGTGCCAGCAGTTACTCGACGGGGTCCGGCGCCTCCTACAATGAGCAGTTCTTC
CDR3aa: CASSYSTGSGASYNEQFF

d_gene: NA
abundance: few
v_gene: TRBV18
j_gene: TRBJ2-1
CDR3nt: TGTGCCAGCTCACTCGAGTCGTTTGAGATCAATGAGCAGTTCTTC
CDR3aa: CASSLESFEINEQFF

d_gene: NA
abundance: NA
v_gene: TRBV29-1
j_gene: TRBJ2-7
CDR3nt: TGCAGCGTTGAGGGGGACCGATCCTACGAGCAGTACTTC
CDR3aa: CSVEGDRSYEQYF

d_gene: NA
abundance: few
v_gene: TRBV7-9
j_gene: TRBJ2-3
CDR3nt: TGTGCCAGCAGCCACCTCGGCCCGAGCACAGATACGCAGTATTTT
CDR3aa: CASSHLGPSTDTQYF

d_gene: NA
abundance: many
v_gene: TRBV5-6
j_gene: TRBJ1-1
CDR3nt: TGTGCCAGCAGCTTTTCGAAGTATGAAGCTTTCTTT
CDR3aa: CASSFSKYEAFF

d_gene: TRBD1
abundance: few
v_gene: TRBV24-1
j_gene: TRBJ1-5
CDR3nt: TGTGCCACCAGTGAAGCCGGGACAGGGAATAGCAATCAGCCCCAGCATTTT
CDR3aa: CATSEAGTGNSNQPQHF

d_gene: NA
abundance: many
v_gene: TRBV25-1
j_gene: TRBJ2-3
CDR3nt: TGTGCCAGCAGTGCGACCAGTACCAATACGCAGTATTTT
CDR3aa: CASSATSTNTQYF

d_gene: NA
abundance: few
v_gene: TRBV7-2
j_gene: TRBJ2-1
CDR3nt: TGTGCCAGCAGCTTAGACAGACCAGTAAATGAGCAGTTCTTC
CDR3aa: CASSLDRPVNEQFF

d_gene: NA
abundance: few
v_gene: TRBV29-1
j_gene: TRBJ2-7
CDR3nt: TGCAGCGTCGGCAGCAAGAGCTCCTACGAGCAGTACTTC
CDR3aa: CSVGSKSSYEQYF

d_gene: TRBD2
abundance: many
v_gene: TRBV20-1
j_gene: TRBJ2-3
CDR3nt: TGCAGTGCTAGGGAGGTCGGGAGGGAGACAGATACGCAGTATTTT
CDR3aa: CSAREVGRETDTQYF

d_gene: TRBD1
abundance: many
v_gene: TRBV28
j_gene: TRBJ2-1
CDR3nt: TGTGCCAGCTCAAAGACAGGGGGCTCGTTGAATGAGCAGTTCTTC
CDR3aa: CASSKTGGSLNEQFF

d_gene: NA
abundance: NA
v_gene: TRBV7-9
j_gene: TRBJ1-1
CDR3nt: TGTGCCAGCAGCTTGGGCAGGGGGAACACTGAAGCTTTCTTT
CDR3aa: CASSLGRGNTEAFF

d_gene: NA
abundance: many
v_gene: TRBV20-1
j_gene: TRBJ1-5
CDR3nt: TGCAGTGCCCGAAAGGGTATTAGCAATCAGCCCCAGCATTTT
CDR3aa: CSARKGISNQPQHF

d_gene: NA
abundance: few
v_gene: TRBV6-1
j_gene: TRBJ1-5
CDR3nt: TGTGCCGGCGGGACCGGGCAGCCCCAGCATTTT
CDR3aa: CAGGTGQPQHF

d_gene: NA
abundance: few
v_gene: TRBV20-1
j_gene: TRBJ1-1
CDR3nt: TGCAGTGCTAGGCCCGGCGGGAACACTGAAGCTTTCTTT
CDR3aa: CSARPGGNTEAFF

d_gene: TRBD2
abundance: many
v_gene: TRBV29-1
j_gene: TRBJ2-2
CDR3nt: TGCAGCGTTGGGACCCCGTGGCGGGGGGGCCCCACCGGGGAGCTGTTTTTT
CDR3aa: CSVGTPWRGGPTGELFF

d_gene: TRBD2
abundance: NA
v_gene: TRBV29-1
j_gene: TRBJ2-2
CDR3nt: TGCAGCACGGGACTAGCTGCCGGGGAGCTGTTTTTT
CDR3aa: CSTGLAAGELFF

d_gene: NA
abundance: NA
v_gene: TRBV28
j_gene: TRBJ1-2
CDR3nt: TGTGCCAGCAGTTCGGTGTCGTACGGCTACACCTTC
CDR3aa: CASSSVSYGYTF

d_gene: TRBD1
abundance: few
v_gene: TRBV20-1
j_gene: TRBJ1-2
CDR3nt: TGCAGTGCTAGTGCCCGGGACAGACCTTATGGCTACACCTTC
CDR3aa: CSASARDRPYGYTF

d_gene: TRBD2
abundance: many
v_gene: TRBV11-2
j_gene: TRBJ2-1
CDR3nt: TGTGCCAGCAGCTGGCCGGGACTAGCGGACAATGAGCAGTTCTTC
CDR3aa: CASSWPGLADNEQFF

d_gene: NA
abundance: many
v_gene: TRBV11-1
j_gene: TRBJ1-2
CDR3nt: TGTGCCAGCAGCCGGGGACCCGGCAGGGATCTTGGCTACACCTTC
CDR3aa: CASSRGPGRDLGYTF

d_gene: NA
abundance: many
v_gene: TRBV6-2/TRBV6-3
j_gene: TRBJ2-7
CDR3nt: TGTGCCAGCACCAAGAAAACAGGGCTCGAGCAGTACTTC
CDR3aa: CASTKKTGLEQYF

d_gene: TRBD2
abundance: few
v_gene: TRBV7-2
j_gene: TRBJ2-4
CDR3nt: TGTGCCAGCAGCTTCATGAGCGGGAATTCGGTAGCCAAAAACATTCAGTACTTC
CDR3aa: CASSFMSGNSVAKNIQYF

d_gene: TRBD2
abundance: few
v_gene: TRBV27
j_gene: TRBJ2-1
CDR3nt: TGTGCCAGCAGTTTATCAGGGACTAGCGGGTTCGATGAGCAGTTCTTC
CDR3aa: CASSLSGTSGFDEQFF

d_gene: NA
abundance: few
v_gene: TRBV6-5
j_gene: TRBJ2-1
CDR3nt: TGTGCCAGCAGTTATCGCCGGTTCAGCTCCTACAATGAGCAGTTCTTC
CDR3aa: CASSYRRFSSYNEQFF

d_gene: NA
abundance: many
v_gene: TRBV20-1
j_gene: TRBJ1-2
CDR3nt: TGCAGTGCTAGCTGGGGGGACTATGGCTACACCTTC
CDR3aa: CSASWGDYGYTF

d_gene: NA
abundance: few
v_gene: TRBV20-1
j_gene: TRBJ1-2
CDR3nt: TGCAGTGCTAGACGCCAGCAGGGACCCTATGGCTACACCTTC
CDR3aa: CSARRQQGPYGYTF

d_gene: TRBD2
abundance: many
v_gene: TRBV29-1
j_gene: TRBJ2-1
CDR3nt: TGCAGCGGCCGGGTTGGCGGGAGTTCCTACAATGAGCAGTTCTTC
CDR3aa: CSGRVGGSSYNEQFF

d_gene: NA
abundance: NA
v_gene: TRBV10-3
j_gene: TRBJ1-5
CDR3nt: TGTGCCATCAGTGGGGACAATAGCAATCAGCCCCAGCATTTT
CDR3aa: CAISGDNSNQPQHF

d_gene: NA
abundance: many
v_gene: TRBV6-2/TRBV6-3
j_gene: TRBJ2-1
CDR3nt: TGTGCCAGCAGCTCCACCCAGACTAGCAATGAGCAGTTCTTC
CDR3aa: CASSSTQTSNEQFF

d_gene: NA
abundance: many
v_gene: TRBV27
j_gene: TRBJ2-2
CDR3nt: TGTGCCAGCCCCCTGCCCGGGGAGCTGTTTTTT
CDR3aa: CASPLPGELFF

d_gene: NA
abundance: few
v_gene: TRBV4-3
j_gene: TRBJ2-3
CDR3nt: TGCGCCAGCAGCCAAGCCCTCACCAGCACAGATACGCAGTATTTT
CDR3aa: CASSQALTSTDTQYF

d_gene: TRBD2
abundance: few
v_gene: TRBV7-6
j_gene: TRBJ2-1
CDR3nt: TGTGCCAGCAGCTTCTTACTAGCGGGAGGAACGGCTGAGCAGTTCTTC
CDR3aa: CASSFLLAGGTAEQFF

d_gene: NA
abundance: many
v_gene: TRBV7-2
j_gene: TRBJ1-1
CDR3nt: TGTGCCAGCAGCTTACGGCCCGGCAGTTTCACTGAAGCTTTCTTT
CDR3aa: CASSLRPGSFTEAFF

d_gene: NA
abundance: NA
v_gene: TRBV28
j_gene: TRBJ2-3
CDR3nt: TGTGCCAGCAGTTTTGAGGGGAGAGCATCAGATACGCAGTATTTT
CDR3aa: CASSFEGRASDTQYF

d_gene: NA
abundance: few
v_gene: TRBV28
j_gene: TRBJ1-5
CDR3nt: TGTGCCAGCAGTTCCCCACAGTTAAGCAATCAGCCCCAGCATTTT
CDR3aa: CASSSPQLSNQPQHF

d_gene: NA
abundance: many
v_gene: TRBV9
j_gene: TRBJ1-1
CDR3nt: TGTGCCAGCAGCGTAGGCGTGGGCTCGAACACTGAAGCTTTCTTT
CDR3aa: CASSVGVGSNTEAFF

d_gene: NA
abundance: few
v_gene: TRBV12-2
j_gene: TRBJ1-1
CDR3nt: TGTGCAAGTCGCTTAAATTATTTGTCTACTGAAGCTTTCTTT
CDR3aa: CASRLNYLSTEAFF

d_gene: TRBD2
abundance: many
v_gene: TRBV28
j_gene: TRBJ2-4
CDR3nt: TGTGCCAGCAGACTAGCGGACGAAAACATTCAGTACTTC
CDR3aa: CASRLADENIQYF

d_gene: NA
abundance: many
v_gene: TRBV7-2
j_gene: TRBJ2-2
CDR3nt: TGTGCCAGCAGCCTCAAGGTCGCCGGGGAGCTGTTTTTT
CDR3aa: CASSLKVAGELFF

d_gene: NA
abundance: many
v_gene: TRBV7-2
j_gene: TRBJ2-5
CDR3nt: TGTGCCAGCCAGTCCTCAAGGGAGACCCAGTACTTC
CDR3aa: CASQSSRETQYF

d_gene: TRBD2
abundance: many
v_gene: TRBV5-5
j_gene: TRBJ2-7
CDR3nt: TGTGCCAGCAGCTGGGGGACTAGCGGGAACTCCGCTATAAAGCAGTACTTC
CDR3aa: CASSWGTSGNSAIKQYF

d_gene: NA
abundance: few
v_gene: TRBV20-1
j_gene: TRBJ1-4
CDR3nt: TGCAGTGCTAGAGCCCGACGAGCAACTAATGAAAAACTGTTTTTT
CDR3aa: CSARARRATNEKLFF

d_gene: NA
abundance: few
v_gene: TRBV20-1
j_gene: TRBJ2-7
CDR3nt: TGCAGTGCAAGGGGGCTAGCGGAGGCCTACGGTGAGCAGTACTTC
CDR3aa: CSARGLAEAYGEQYF

d_gene: TRBD1
abundance: once
v_gene: TRBV20-1
j_gene: TRBJ1-1
CDR3nt: TGCAGTGCTTCTTTTACAGGGGGGACTGAAGCTTTCTTT
CDR3aa: CSASFTGGTEAFF

d_gene: NA
abundance: few
v_gene: TRBV4-1
j_gene: TRBJ2-7
CDR3nt: TGCGCCAGCAGCAGGGGACCCCCCTACGAGCAGTACTTC
CDR3aa: CASSRGPPYEQYF

d_gene: TRBD1
abundance: many
v_gene: TRBV7-8
j_gene: TRBJ2-3
CDR3nt: TGTGCCAGCAGCCTAATGGGACAGTACACAGATACGCAGTATTTT
CDR3aa: CASSLMGQYTDTQYF

d_gene: NA
abundance: NA
v_gene: TRBV4-2
j_gene: TRBJ2-7
CDR3nt: TGTGCCAGCAGCCAAGATTACGGCGTTTCCTACGAGCAGTACTTC
CDR3aa: CASSQDYGVSYEQYF

d_gene: NA
abundance: few
v_gene: TRBV7-3
j_gene: TRBJ2-5
CDR3nt: TGTGCCAGCAGCTTGGGTCGGGGGATAGAGGAGACCCAGTACTTC
CDR3aa: CASSLGRGIEETQYF

d_gene: NA
abundance: NA
v_gene: TRBV29-1
j_gene: TRBJ2-7
CDR3nt: TGCAGCGTTGAACAGGGAGACGAGCAGTACTTC
CDR3aa: CSVEQGDEQYF

d_gene: NA
abundance: NA
v_gene: TRBV18
j_gene: TRBJ1-2
CDR3nt: TGTGCCAGCTCACCACAGAGTACAGGGTTATATGGCTACACCTTC
CDR3aa: CASSPQSTGLYGYTF

d_gene: TRBD2
abundance: NA
v_gene: TRBV9
j_gene: TRBJ2-2
CDR3nt: TGTGCCAGCAGCCCTTTTTTGGCGGGGGACACCGGGGAGCTGTTTTTT
CDR3aa: CASSPFLAGDTGELFF

d_gene: NA
abundance: NA
v_gene: TRBV7-9
j_gene: TRBJ2-1
CDR3nt: TGTGCCAGCACCCCGCCCGACTACAATGAGCAGTTCTTC
CDR3aa: CASTPPDYNEQFF

d_gene: TRBD1
abundance: many
v_gene: TRBV19
j_gene: TRBJ1-2
CDR3nt: TGTGCCAGCAGTCGTTACCCCCAGGGGGGAGGCTACACCTTC
CDR3aa: CASSRYPQGGGYTF

d_gene: TRBD2
abundance: NA
v_gene: TRBV4-3
j_gene: TRBJ2-4
CDR3nt: TGCGCCAGCAGCCAAGGCCTAGCGGGAGTGTACAAAAACATTCAGTACTTC
CDR3aa: CASSQGLAGVYKNIQYF

d_gene: NA
abundance: NA
v_gene: TRBV6-2/TRBV6-3
j_gene: TRBJ2-1
CDR3nt: TGTGCCAGCAGTTACTCGGGAAAAAGGGGTCCTTACAATGAGCAGTTCTTC
CDR3aa: CASSYSGKRGPYNEQFF